The 8 T cell receptor beta chains listed next were all sequenced from one sample in a study of shared clonotypes between healthy human individuals. Only in-frame clones appear in the TCRdb table, and some are missing; sequencing was by immunoSEQ multiplex PCR. Here the sample spans 1,400,000 or so clones, around 98.5% being singletons. What was sequenced was naive CD4+ T cells sorted from blood. As to subset: CD45RA+ positively selected. The source of these receptors is a man aged 25-45 years in good health.

The rearrangement links TRBV5-1 to TRBJ2-1; D gene unclear. CDR3 length: 12 residues. The germline gives CDR1 SGHRS, CDR2 YFSETQ. V lost 2 bases to trimming and J lost 7 bases, with 7 bases between them. This CDR3 reads CASSFTENEQFF. As DNA, the CDR3 is TGCGCCAGCAGCTTTACAGAAAATGAGCAGTTCTTC.

The count of this clone is one. This sample includes further DNA sequences coding for the same CDR3. The CDR3: CASSLTGLGTDTQYF. CDR3 coding DNA: TGTGCCAGCAGTCTGACAGGGTTGGGGACAGATACGCAGTATTTT. This sequence joins TRBV28 and TRBJ2-3; 7 bases are a match to TRBD1. Germline V gives CDR1 MDHEN, CDR2 SYDVKM. The CDR3 is 15 amino acids. V lost 5 bases and J lost 3; bases outside the gene matches: 8.

The J gene is TRBJ2-6, the V gene TRBV29-1; D tentatively reads TRBD1 or TRBD2 (6 bases each). The CDR3 totals 16 residues. The V end lost 8 bases, the J end lost 0 bases, and 17 bases lay between the germline ends. Germline values: CDR1 SQVTM, CDR2 ANQGSEA. As DNA, the CDR3 is TGCAGCTTTCCTAATAAGGGGGGCTCTGGGGCCAACGTCCTGACTTTC. Protein: CSFPNKGGSGANVLTF.

CDR3 in DNA: TGTGCCAGTAGTAGGGGAAGGGACACCGGGTGGGCTTTCTTT. Its protein product is CASSRGRDTGWAFF. This chain connects TRBV19 to TRBJ1-1; a weak D match, TRBD1 (6 bases). Trimming took off 4 bases at V and 11 bases at J, with 20 bases between the two ends. The germline V gene has CDR1 LNHDA and CDR2 SQIVND (reference sequence). This CDR3 has 14 amino acids.

The V and J genes are TRBV18 and TRBJ2-3; 9 positions match TRBD2. Germline CDR1 and CDR2: KGHSH and LQKENI. V shed 6 bases, J shed 2 bases, and the junction held 9 bases outside the gene matches. The CDR3 is 16 residues long. CDR3 coding DNA: TGTGCCAGCTCCCTCTCTAGCGGGACCGACACAGATACGCAGTATTTT. Protein product: CASSLSSGTDTDTQYF.

The rearrangement joins TRBV5-1 to TRBJ2-1; the D is unclear. V was shortened by 6 bases and J by 5 bases, with 9 bases between the two germline ends. Germline lookup yields CDR1 SGHRS and CDR2 YFSETQ. This CDR3 has 12 residues. CDR3: CASKYSNNEQFF. DNA of the CDR3: TGCGCCAGCAAATACAGTAACAATGAGCAGTTCTTC.

The CDR3 region is CASSVGTSGELFF. The DNA of the CDR3 is TGTGCCAGCAGCGTCGGGACGTCCGGGGAGCTGTTTTTT. The chain is built from TRBV9 and TRBJ2-2; possibly TRBD1 or TRBD2 for D (5 bases each). CDR1 and CDR2 (germline): SGDLS, YYNGEE. V was shortened by 2 bases and J by 6 bases, with 8 bases between the two germline ends. The CDR3 consists of 13 residues.

The chain employs TRBV7-2 and TRBJ1-2, with a tentative D call TRBD1 (6 bases). The V end was cut by 4 bases, the J end by 11 bases, with 29 bases between. Germline V gives CDR1 SGHTA, CDR2 FQGNSA. The CDR3 totals 17 residues. In DNA, the CDR3 is TGTGCCAGCAGCTCCCTTCGGCCAACGGGGGCGGCAGACCAATACACCTTC. Translating gives CASSSLRPTGAADQYTF.